This T cell receptor (beta chain) was sequenced in a study of CD8 T cells in ankylosing spondylitis. TCRdb redid the calling of the 5' RACE reads with MiXCR, one entry per CDR3 protein. The sample has tens of thousands of distinct CDR3 sequences, 5.3% seen once. General observations from the study: Those disease-linked clones were CD8+; they were also relatively rare in peripheral blood. Blood from ankylosing spondylitis patients appeared to carry a characteristic roughly 8-variant TCR beta motif.

The CDR3 spans 17 residues. Looked up from germline, CDR1 is SGDLS and CDR2 is YYNGEE. The trim removed 3 bases at V and 2 bases at J, leaving 14 bases unmatched. On this clonotype itself: Its antigen is as yet unknown.

The rearrangement uses TRBV9 and TRBJ2-7; 7 bases are a match to TRBD1. This sequence was found in a female donor with ankylosing spondylitis or in good health (not recorded which). Input material: blood, either unsorted or a sorted T cell fraction (not recorded which). The CDR3 spells CASSGGLGQLFTYEQYF. The CDR3 DNA sequence: TGTGCCAGCAGCGGGGGCCTGGGACAGCTCTTCACCTACGAGCAGTACTTC.